The 22 T cell receptor beta chains below were found in one sample sequenced in a study of OX40 agonist ivuxolimab in advanced cancers. Assay used: immunoSEQ multiplex PCR; TCRdb lists only in-frame clones, some missing. The table records 50,000 to 70,000 clones, about 88% of them present only once. Material: CD4+ or CD8+ T cells sorted from blood, obtained in a trial of the OX40 agonist ivuxolimab. These receptors originate from an adult with an advanced solid tumor such as melanoma, head and neck, liver or kidney cancer.

The V gene is TRBV5-5, the J gene TRBJ2-3; D unclear. V was cut by 4 bases and J by 2 bases, with 14 bases left in between. Germline V gene data show CDR1 as SGHKS and CDR2 as YYEKEE (reference sequence). This CDR3 is 15 amino acids long. The CDR3 DNA is TGTGCCAGCAGCACCGGACCTCTGATCACAGATACGCAGTATTTT. This codes for CASSTGPLITDTQYF.

The rearrangement uses TRBV14 and TRBJ2-5; 12 nucleotides line up with TRBD2. The CDR3 is 18 residues long. Germline V lookup: CDR1 SGHDN, CDR2 FVKESK. The V and J ends lost 4 bases and 4 bases, in that order; junction bases with no gene match: 13. As DNA, the CDR3 is TGTGCCAGCAGCCTGCGGACTAGCGGGATTGTAGGCGTAGAGACCCAGTACTTC. This sequence encodes CASSLRTSGIVGVETQYF.

This rearrangement joins TRBV5-4 to TRBJ1-6; TRBD1 is a possible D gene (5 bases). CDR3 length: 15 amino acids. Germline CDR1 is SGHNT and CDR2 is YYREEE (reference sequence). V was trimmed by 5 bases and J by 2 bases, leaving 11 bases between them. The CDR3 loop is CASRMDNAYNSPLHF. The CDR3 DNA follows: TGTGCCAGCAGAATGGACAACGCCTATAATTCACCCCTCCACTTT.

The chain combines TRBV19 with TRBJ1-2; a weak D match, TRBD1 (6 bases). The CDR3 is made up of 14 amino acids. CDR1 LNHDA and CDR2 SQIVND come from the germline V gene (reference sequence). The V end lost 4 bases, the J end lost 10 bases, and 19 bases lay between the germline ends. The CDR3 bases are TGTGCCAGTAGTACCACCTTGGGGGCAGGTACCTACACCTTC. It encodes CASSTTLGAGTYTF.

This chain links TRBV29-1 with TRBJ1-1; possible D gene TRBD1, 6 bases. The CDR3 length is 12 residues. CDR1 and CDR2 from the germline V gene are SQVTM and ANQGSEA. The V end lost 8 bases, the J end lost 1 base, and 11 bases lay between the germline ends. The CDR3 is CSTGQTNTEAFF. The CDR3 DNA reads as TGCAGCACCGGACAGACGAACACTGAAGCTTTCTTT.

This clone was detected a few times. V and J are TRBV15 and TRBJ1-1; D gene uncertain. V dropped 0 bases and J dropped 4 bases, with 9 bases sitting between them. Germline CDR1 and CDR2: LNHNV and YYDKDF (reference sequence). This CDR3 has 14 amino acids. CDR3 sequence: CATSRDPRGTEAFF. The CDR3 nucleotides read TGTGCCACCAGCAGAGATCCCCGGGGCACTGAAGCTTTCTTT.

The chain employs TRBV6-1 and TRBJ2-7; D unclear. Germline CDR1 is MNHNS and CDR2 is SASEGT. The V gene lost 9 bases and the J gene lost 0 bases, with 6 bases spanning the gap. The CDR3 sequence is 11 residues long. The CDR3 loop reads CASQASYEQYF. CDR3 nucleotide sequence: TGTGCCAGTCAGGCCTCCTACGAGCAGTACTTC.

The chain employs TRBV6-5 and TRBJ2-7, with D perhaps TRBD2 (6 bases). The CDR3 length is 14 residues. CDR1 is MNHEY, CDR2 SVGAGI, per germline. V was clipped by 8 bases and J by 1 base, with 15 bases between them. This CDR3 is CASFGAGTSYEQYF. The CDR3 DNA reads as TGTGCCAGCTTTGGGGCGGGAACATCCTACGAGCAGTACTTC.

The gene calls are TRBV7-2 and TRBJ1-1, with D tentatively TRBD1 (5 bases). In germline, CDR1 is SGHTA, CDR2 FQGNSA. The CDR3 totals 15 residues. With 3 bases removed from V and 1 base from J, the gap between germline ends came to 12 bases. The CDR3 region is CASSFLGQANTEAFF. The CDR3 DNA reads TGTGCCAGCAGCTTCCTGGGGCAGGCGAACACTGAAGCTTTCTTT. Combining the CDR3 with reference TRBV7-2 and TRBJ1-1 gives the whole variable domain GAGVSQSPSNKVTEKGKDVELRCDPISGHTALYWYRQSLGQGLEFLIYFQGNSAPDKSGLPSDRFSAERTGGSVSTLTIQRTQQEDSAVYLCASSFLGQANTEAFFGQGTRLTVV.

This chain connects TRBV5-1 to TRBJ1-1; perhaps TRBD1 as D (6 bases). Germline CDR1 and CDR2: SGHRS and YFSETQ. Trimming left V 4 bases short and J 1 base short, with 14 bases between. This CDR3 contains 15 residues. For the CDR3, the DNA is TGCGCCAGCAGCGCCCTGACAGGCTCGAACACTGAAGCTTTCTTT. Residues: CASSALTGSNTEAFF. The full variable domain, completed using reference TRBV5-1 and TRBJ1-1, is KAGVTQTPRYLIKTRGQQVTLSCSPISGHRSVSWYQQTPGQGLQFLFEYFSETQRNKGNFPGRFSGRQFSNSRSEMNVSTLELGDSALYLCASSALTGSNTEAFFGQGTRLTVV.

The rearrangement uses TRBV19 and TRBJ1-2; 12 bases are a match to TRBD1. The CDR3 is 14 amino acids. J was trimmed by 8 bases and V by 5 bases; bases with no gene match: 6. Germline V gives CDR1 LNHDA, CDR2 SQIVND (reference sequence). CDR3 sequence reads: CASSGGTGGLGYTF. The CDR3 DNA follows: TGTGCCAGTAGTGGGGGGACAGGGGGCTTGGGCTACACCTTC.

J is TRBJ2-1 and V is TRBV2; D possibly corresponds to TRBD2 (5 bases). Per the germline V gene, CDR1 is SNHLY and CDR2 is FYNNEI. The CDR3 loop spans 14 amino acids. V was cut by 3 bases and J by 6 bases, with 12 bases left in between. CDR3 bases: TGTGCCAGCAGTGATGGAATAGCGCTCAATGAGCAGTTCTTC. Translation gives CASSDGIALNEQFF.

The V call is TRBV25-1, the J call TRBJ2-2; TRBD1 is a possible D gene (5 bases). The V and J ends lost 2 bases and 7 bases respectively, with 8 bases between them. There are 13 residues in the CDR3. Germline assignment: CDR1 MGHDK and CDR2 SYGVNS. Written as DNA, the CDR3 is TGTGCCAGCAGTGAACAGGGTATCGGGGAGCTGTTTTTT. This sequence encodes CASSEQGIGELFF.

In this sample, this clone turned up a few times. V is TRBV7-3 and J is TRBJ1-3; 7 bases are a match to TRBD1. The V segment lost 6 bases and the J segment 4 bases; nucleotides outside the gene matches: 9. The CDR3 runs to 15 residues. Germline loops: CDR1 SGHTA, CDR2 FQGTGA. CDR3: CASSPTGASGNTIYF. The DNA of the CDR3 is TGTGCCAGCAGTCCAACAGGGGCATCGGGAAACACCATATATTTT.

The V and J genes are TRBV6-5 and TRBJ2-1; TRBD2 matches 7 bases. CDR1 and CDR2 from the germline V gene are MNHEY and SVGAGI. The CDR3 is made up of 14 amino acids. V lost 5 bases, J lost 0 bases, and 1 base stayed unmatched. The CDR3 coding sequence is TGTGCCAGCAGTCGACTAGCCTCCTACAATGAGCAGTTCTTC. The encoded protein is CASSRLASYNEQFF.

The gene calls are TRBV27 and TRBJ1-1; D is unclear. V was trimmed by 4 bases and J by 0 bases, leaving 18 bases between them. Germline assignment: CDR1 MNHEY and CDR2 SMNVEV (reference sequence). This CDR3 contains 17 residues. The CDR3 coding sequence is TGTGCCAGCAGTTCCTCCTCTCGGACGGGAATGAACACTGAAGCTTTCTTT. It codes for CASSSSSRTGMNTEAFF.

This chain joins TRBV5-1 and TRBJ2-7, with D perhaps matching TRBD1 (5 bases). With 0 bases removed from V and 0 bases from J, the gap between germline ends came to 10 bases. This CDR3 spans 15 amino acids. Germline-derived CDR1 and CDR2 are SGHRS and YFSETQ. CDR3 sequence: CASSLDRSGSYEQYF. CDR3 in DNA: TGCGCCAGCAGCTTGGACAGGTCCGGCTCCTACGAGCAGTACTTC.

The J gene is TRBJ2-5, the V gene TRBV7-8; D is unresolved. V was shortened by 6 bases and J by 5 bases, with 13 bases between the two germline ends. The CDR3 is 13 residues long. CDR1 and CDR2 from the germline V gene are SGHVS and FQNEAQ. The CDR3 region is CASRQDILETQYF. CDR3 in DNA: TGTGCCAGCAGGCAGGATATCTTGGAGACCCAGTACTTC. Full variable domain (missing parts from reference TRBV7-8 and TRBJ2-5): GAGVSQSPRYKVAKRGQDVALRCDPISGHVSLFWYQQALGQGPEFLTYFQNEAQLDKSGLPSDRFFAERPEGSVSTLKIQRTQQEDSAVYLCASRQDILETQYFGPGTRLLVL.

This clone was recorded once. The chain combines TRBV4-2 with TRBJ2-1, with D hard to call. CDR1 and CDR2 (germline): LGHNA, YNFKEQ. This CDR3 region has 15 residues. V was cut by 2 bases and J by 0 bases, with 8 bases left in between. The chain's CDR3 is CASSQSYPSYNEQFF. As DNA, the CDR3 is TGTGCCAGCAGCCAAAGTTACCCCTCCTACAATGAGCAGTTCTTC.

V usage is TRBV13 and J usage is TRBJ1-1, with TRBD1 matching over 7 bases. The CDR3 has 14 amino acids. V shed 5 bases, J shed 3 bases, and the junction held 6 bases outside the gene matches. Looked up from germline, CDR1 is PRHDT and CDR2 is FYEKMQ (reference sequence). The CDR3 sequence is CASSIRQGYTEAFF. DNA of the CDR3: TGTGCCAGCAGCATAAGACAGGGCTACACTGAAGCTTTCTTT.

Here the CDR3 reads CASMQGTTEAFF. CDR3 sequence (DNA): TGTGCCTCGATGCAGGGGACCACTGAAGCTTTCTTT. The rearrangement links TRBV6-5 to TRBJ1-1; weak D call: TRBD1 (6 bases). There are 12 residues in the CDR3. V lost 11 bases and J 4 bases, leaving 14 bases between the germline ends. Germline-derived CDR1 and CDR2 are MNHEY and SVGAGI.

V and J are TRBV6-1 and TRBJ1-5; TRBD1 is a possible D gene (5 bases). Germline V gene sequence: CDR1 MNHNS, CDR2 SASEGT. Between the trimmed V and J ends, which lost 4 bases and 3 bases, there was a span of 7 bases. CDR3 length: 13 residues. Here the CDR3 reads CASSGTLNQPQHF. CDR3 coding DNA: TGTGCCAGCAGTGGGACACTCAATCAGCCCCAGCATTTT.